This T cell receptor beta chain was captured by sequencing in a study of shared clonotypes between healthy human individuals. The wider study: A couple of female and three male donors aged 18 to 49 were enrolled. Study-level findings and limits: Represented diversity, genetic and exposure-history alike, was limited by few donors. Sequencing depth was expected to affect clonotype sharing among donors. Only blood was sampled, and tissue TCR repertoires likely differ from blood ones.

As for this clone: Its antigen remains unidentified.

Measured with immunoSEQ multiplex PCR; TCRdb has only the in-frame clones, and not every one. The data contain some 530,000 clones, roughly 80% of them singletons. This CDR3 comprises 16 residues. After removal of 4 bases from V and 1 base from J, the junction contained 7 bases not matched to a gene. Per the germline V gene, CDR1 is SGHDT and CDR2 is YYEEEE. The clonotype originates from a woman in her 40s in good health. Some clones in this sample may be carry-over from other donors' samples. The rearrangement joins TRBV5-6 to TRBJ2-5; 10 bases are shared with TRBD1. Sequenced sample: PBMCs. DNA for the CDR3: TGTGCCAGCAGCCGGATCAGGGACAGGGGCCAAGAGACCCAGTACTTC. This gives the protein CASSRIRDRGQETQYF.